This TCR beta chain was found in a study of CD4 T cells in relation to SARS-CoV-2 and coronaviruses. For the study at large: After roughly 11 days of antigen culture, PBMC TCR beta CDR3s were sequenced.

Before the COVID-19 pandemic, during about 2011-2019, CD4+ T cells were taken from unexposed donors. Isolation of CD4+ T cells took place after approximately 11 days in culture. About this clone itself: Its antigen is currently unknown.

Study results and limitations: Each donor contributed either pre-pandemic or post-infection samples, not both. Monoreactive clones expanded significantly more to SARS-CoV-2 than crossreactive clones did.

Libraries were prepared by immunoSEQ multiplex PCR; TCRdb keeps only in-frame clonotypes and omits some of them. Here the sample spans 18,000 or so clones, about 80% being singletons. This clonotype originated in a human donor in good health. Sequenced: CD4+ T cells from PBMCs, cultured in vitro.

CDR3 amino acids: CATSDWETQYF. The CDR3 DNA reads TGTGCCACCAGTGATTGGGAGACCCAGTACTTC. The chain is built from TRBV24-1 and TRBJ2-5; D gene uncertain. Germline V gives CDR1 KGHDR, CDR2 SFDVKD. The CDR3 is made up of 11 amino acids. Trimming took off 2 bases at V and 5 bases at J, with 2 bases between the two ends.